The clone carrying this T cell receptor (beta chain) was recorded once. Libraries were prepared by immunoSEQ multiplex PCR; TCRdb keeps only in-frame clonotypes and omits some of them. The sample has fewer than 150,000 clones; 84% are singletons. The entry originates in a study of blood T cell repertoires in COVID-19. At the level of the study: Spain, Italy and the United States supplied samples that represented acute and convalescent COVID-19.

With V trimmed by 4 bases and J by 0 bases, 7 bases remained unmatched. Germline V gives CDR1 MNHNS, CDR2 SASEGT. The CDR3 extends over 17 amino acids. The chain couples TRBV6-1 to TRBJ1-5, with 9 bases that match TRBD1. The sample consisted of peripheral blood. The clonotype comes from a human donor in a cohort sampled during active COVID-19. The CDR3 sequence is CASSVTGQGNSNQPQHF. The CDR3 coding sequence is TGTGCCAGCAGTGTCACGGGACAGGGAAATAGCAATCAGCCCCAGCATTTT.